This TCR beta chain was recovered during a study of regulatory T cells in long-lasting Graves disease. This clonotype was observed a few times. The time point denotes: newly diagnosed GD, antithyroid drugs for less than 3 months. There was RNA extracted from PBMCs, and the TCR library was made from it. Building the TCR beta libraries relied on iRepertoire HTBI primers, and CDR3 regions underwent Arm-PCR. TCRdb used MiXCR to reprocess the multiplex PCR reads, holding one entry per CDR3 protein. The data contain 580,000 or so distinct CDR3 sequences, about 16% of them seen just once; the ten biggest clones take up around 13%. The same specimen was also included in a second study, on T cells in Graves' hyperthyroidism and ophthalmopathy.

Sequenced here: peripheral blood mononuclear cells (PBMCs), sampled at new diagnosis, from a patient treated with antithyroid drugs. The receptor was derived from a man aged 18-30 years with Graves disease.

DNA for the CDR3: TGTGCCAGCACTCAACCTACGAGCGGAATAAACACCGGGGAGCTGTTTTTT. Amino acids: CASTQPTSGINTGELFF. The rearrangement uses TRBV7-9 and TRBJ2-2, with D perhaps TRBD2 (5 bases). The CDR3 extends over 17 amino acids. The germline V gene encodes CDR1 SEHNR and CDR2 FQNEAQ (reference sequence). With 7 bases removed from V and 2 bases from J, the gap between germline ends came to 20 bases.